Shown below are 4 T cell receptor beta chains from a single sample sequenced in a study of early T cells in non-severe SARS-CoV-2 infection. TCRdb re-called the 5' RACE reads with MiXCR, one entry per CDR3 protein. The sample comprises 45,000 to 55,000 distinct CDR3 sequences, roughly 10% of which are singletons, and roughly 10% rests with the top ten. Sequenced input: whole blood. Receptors originate from an adult who was a healthcare worker with PCR-confirmed SARS-CoV-2 infection or an uninfected control (not recorded which).

V gene TRBV15 combines with J gene TRBJ2-7; tentative D call: TRBD1 (5 bases). Trimming cost V 0 bases and J 0 bases, with 12 bases left between them. The germline V gene has CDR1 LNHNV and CDR2 YYDKDF (reference sequence). The CDR3 consists of 16 residues. Here the CDR3 reads CATSRDGAAHSYEQYF. CDR3 sequence (DNA): TGTGCCACCAGCAGAGATGGGGCAGCCCACTCCTACGAGCAGTACTTC.

This clonotype was observed a handful of times. V is TRBV7-6 and J is TRBJ2-1, with 14 nucleotides matching TRBD2. V shed 2 bases, J shed 11 bases, and the junction held 5 bases outside the gene matches. The V gene's germline CDR1 is SGHVS and CDR2 FNYEAQ. CDR3 length: 15 residues. The CDR3 region has the DNA TGTGCCAGCAGCTTATCCGGGACTAGCGGGAGCAAGCAGTTCTTC. It encodes CASSLSGTSGSKQFF.

This clonotype was recorded a few times. The chain links TRBV13 to TRBJ2-2; D could derive from TRBD1 or TRBD2 (5 bases each). Per the germline V gene, CDR1 is PRHDT and CDR2 is FYEKMQ (reference sequence). Trimming shortened V by 0 bases and J by 1 base, and 9 bases separated the two germline ends. The CDR3 has 16 amino acids. CDR3 sequence (DNA): TGTGCCAGCAGCTTAGGAGGGACGAAGAACACCGGGGAGCTGTTTTTT. Translating it yields CASSLGGTKNTGELFF.

This chain connects TRBV20-1 to TRBJ2-5, with no clear D. Trimming removed 1 base from V and 1 base from J, with 13 bases in between. This CDR3 is 15 amino acids long. CDR1 and CDR2 from the germline V gene are DFQATT and SNEGSKA (reference sequence). CDR3 nucleotide sequence: TGCAGTGCTAGAGGCCCCTCGCCGGGCCAAGAGACCCAGTACTTC. Translated, it gives CSARGPSPGQETQYF.